This T cell receptor beta chain was sequenced for a study of blood T cell repertoires in COVID-19. The wider study: There were acute and convalescent COVID-19 samples, and they came from the United States, Italy and Spain. Sample material is recorded as cDNA or gDNA derived from T cells, B-cell-depleted T cells, or PBMCs.

How the authors handled the data: From reference gene primer amplification, estimates of nucleated cell counts were derived. Profiling relied on immunoSEQ multiplex PCR, and the TCRdb table lists in-frame clones only, not all of them. V, J and clone size are taken as reported in that table, and D and trimming were inferred from the DNA itself. The sample lists 310,000 or so clones; roughly nine tenths were seen once. The source material was peripheral blood. This sequence originates from a woman aged 45-65 years who had recovered from COVID-19.

CDR3 nucleotide sequence: TGCGCCAGCAGCTCCGGACAGTCCCACGAGCAGTACTTC. Translated, it gives CASSSGQSHEQYF. The gene calls are TRBV5-1 and TRBJ2-7, with a tentative D call TRBD1 (6 bases). CDR1 and CDR2 (germline): SGHRS, YFSETQ. The CDR3 has 13 amino acids. Between the trimmed V and J ends, which lost 3 bases and 5 bases, there was a span of 12 bases.